A single sample gave rise to the 15 T cell receptor beta chains below, sequenced in a study of blood T cell repertoires in COVID-19. Some clones are missing from TCRdb's copy, which holds only in-frame ones; the method was immunoSEQ multiplex PCR. Of 150,000 to 200,000 clones in the sample, around 74% are singletons; the top ten hold around 3%. Source material: peripheral blood. These receptors were obtained from a man between 65 and 85 years old with acute or convalescent COVID-19.

In its sample, this clone was seen a few times. CDR3 residues: CASSTGQGSEQYF. As DNA, the CDR3 is TGTGCCAGTAGTACGGGACAGGGTTCCGAGCAGTACTTC. The gene calls are TRBV19 and TRBJ2-7; TRBD1 agrees at 9 bases. V dropped 4 bases and J dropped 6; count of bases not matched to a gene: 4. CDR1 is LNHDA, CDR2 SQIVND, per germline (reference sequence). The CDR3 is 13 residues long.

The rearrangement joins TRBV18 to TRBJ1-3; TRBD1 aligns across 8 bases. The CDR3 contains 17 residues. J lost 3 bases, V lost 4 bases, and 11 bases had no gene match. CDR1 is KGHSH, CDR2 LQKENI, per germline. The DNA of the CDR3 is TGTGCCAGCTCACTCAATTCAGGGGGCGATCTTGGAAACACCATATATTTT. As protein: CASSLNSGGDLGNTIYF.

The chain couples TRBV5-1 to TRBJ1-4; TRBD1 agrees at 7 bases. Germline CDR1 and CDR2: SGHRS and YFSETQ. The trim removed 5 bases at V and 8 bases at J, leaving 12 bases unmatched. The CDR3 has 15 amino acids. For the CDR3, the DNA is TGCGCCAGCAGTCCATATACAGGGGTGGGCGAAAAACTGTTTTTT. Translated, it gives CASSPYTGVGEKLFF.

The J gene is TRBJ1-1, the V gene TRBV7-8; possible D gene TRBD1, 6 bases. The CDR3 length is 15 residues. Germline V CDR1 and CDR2: SGHVS, FQNEAQ. The germline V and J ends were trimmed by 7 bases and 0 bases, with 15 bases remaining between them. The chain's CDR3 is CASTMTGPLNTEAFF. CDR3 in DNA: TGTGCCAGCACCATGACAGGACCTTTGAACACTGAAGCTTTCTTT.

The rearrangement uses TRBV27 and TRBJ1-3, with a possible D match to TRBD1 (5 bases). Germline V gene data show CDR1 as MNHEY and CDR2 as SMNVEV (reference sequence). CDR3 length equals 13 residues. Trimming took 9 bases from V and 3 from J, leaving 12 bases between them. This CDR3 is CASRTGNGNTIYF. The CDR3 region has the DNA TGTGCCAGTAGAACAGGAAATGGAAACACCATATATTTT.

The chain recombines TRBV21-1 with TRBJ2-7; TRBD1, the table's D call, lacks a check against the DNA. TRBV21-1 is an annotated pseudogene. CDR3 length: 18 residues. The CDR3 sequence: CASSIGPPGQGTRYEQYF. The CDR3 nucleotides read TGTGCCAGCAGCATCGGGCCCCCCGGACAGGGGACTAGATACGAGCAGTACTTC.

This chain links TRBV13 with TRBJ1-1; 9 bases are a match to TRBD1. The CDR3 contains 15 residues. Per the germline V gene, CDR1 is PRHDT and CDR2 is FYEKMQ (reference sequence). V lost 2 bases and J lost 3; bases outside the gene matches: 4. The chain's CDR3 is CASSLFGQGHTEAFF. The DNA of the CDR3 is TGTGCCAGCAGCTTATTCGGACAGGGGCACACTGAAGCTTTCTTT.

The rearrangement links TRBV6-2 or TRBV6-3 to TRBJ2-3; tentatively, D is TRBD2 (5 bases). Germline-derived CDR1 and CDR2 are MNHEY and SVGEGT. Trimming pared 5 bases from V and 6 bases from J, leaving 9 bases between. The CDR3 is made up of 12 amino acids. This chain's CDR3 is CASSGGADTQYF. CDR3 DNA sequence: TGTGCCAGCAGTGGAGGCGCCGATACGCAGTATTTT.

The V call is TRBV6-5, the J call TRBJ2-5, with 8 nucleotides matching TRBD2. The CDR3 is 13 amino acids. V lost 6 bases to trimming and J lost 5 bases; unmatched junction nucleotides: 5. Germline CDR1 and CDR2: MNHEY and SVGAGI. The CDR3 bases are TGTGCCAGCAGGAACGGGGGGGAGGAGACCCAGTACTTC. As protein: CASRNGGEETQYF.

The sample holds a few counts of this clone. The J gene is TRBJ1-5, the V gene TRBV7-2; D remains ambiguous. The CDR3 extends over 15 amino acids. Trimming removed 1 base from V and 4 bases from J, with 11 bases in between. Germline V lookup: CDR1 SGHTA, CDR2 FQGNSA. In DNA, the CDR3 is TGTGCCAGCAGCTTAGAAGGTATAGCAAATCAGCCCCAGCATTTT. Residues: CASSLEGIANQPQHF.

V is TRBV19 and J is TRBJ2-3, with 8 bases that match TRBD2. This CDR3 comprises 18 residues. Germline V gene data show CDR1 as LNHDA and CDR2 as SQIVND (reference sequence). V shed 6 bases, J shed 4 bases, and the junction held 18 bases outside the gene matches. CDR3 sequence (DNA): TGTGCCAGTAGCCCGACACGGGGGGGTGTGGGTGAGCCAGATACGCAGTATTTT. Residues: CASSPTRGGVGEPDTQYF.

The chain combines TRBV9 with TRBJ2-7; D possibly corresponds to TRBD2 (6 bases). CDR1 is SGDLS and CDR2 is YYNGEE in the germline V gene. Trimming cost V 4 bases and J 1 base, with 12 bases left between them. The CDR3 consists of 14 residues. CDR3: CASSSRLGSYEQYF. The CDR3 DNA sequence: TGTGCCAGCAGCTCCCGACTAGGATCCTACGAGCAGTACTTC.

The chain employs TRBV7-2 and TRBJ1-5; D uncertain. CDR1 and CDR2 from the germline V gene are SGHTA and FQGNSA. V was shortened by 5 bases and J by 3 bases, with 14 bases between the two germline ends. The CDR3 has 15 residues. CDR3 nucleotide sequence: TGTGCCAGCAGCCCGTCCCCGGGTAACAATCAGCCCCAGCATTTT. Translation gives CASSPSPGNNQPQHF.

This sequence joins TRBV6-1 and TRBJ2-7; no definite D call. The CDR3 is 12 residues long. Trimming shortened V by 2 bases and J by 5 bases, and 7 bases separated the two germline ends. Germline V gene sequence: CDR1 MNHNS, CDR2 SASEGT. Here the CDR3 reads CASSELPHEQYF. The CDR3 DNA sequence: TGTGCCAGCAGTGAACTTCCCCACGAGCAGTACTTC.

V usage is TRBV7-3 and J usage is TRBJ2-3; 7 positions agree with TRBD1. Trimming took 5 bases from V and 5 from J; bases not matched to a gene: 4. Germline V gene lookup returns CDR1 SGHTA and CDR2 FQGTGA. The CDR3 totals 13 residues. In DNA, the CDR3 is TGTGCCAGCAGCCATACAGGGGAAGATACGCAGTATTTT. Translated, it gives CASSHTGEDTQYF.